This T cell receptor (beta chain) comes out of a study of liver allograft versus peripheral blood T cells. As for the study in general: Transplanted livers held T cell receptor repertoires, and these were compared with repertoires in recipients' peripheral blood.

CDR1 is SGHAT and CDR2 is FQDESV in the germline V gene (reference sequence). The CDR3 contains 14 residues. V lost 1 base and J 6 bases, leaving 9 bases between the germline ends. MiXCR was run by TCRdb on the reads, yielding one entry per CDR3 protein. The sample yields about 16,000 distinct CDR3 sequences, around 21% seen once. This clonotype was seen more than once but under ten times. Its antigen is unknown. General observations from the study: Reported data describe T cell receptor repertoires within liver allografts as differing from those in peripheral blood.

The rearrangement uses TRBV11-1 and TRBJ2-2, with a possible D match to TRBD1 (5 bases). This TCR was sampled from a human patient who had a liver transplant. A share of the T cells may be of graft donor origin. In DNA form, the CDR3 reads TGTGCCAGCAGCTTAGGCTCAGGGCCCGGGGAGCTGTTTTTT. This gives the protein CASSLGSGPGELFF.